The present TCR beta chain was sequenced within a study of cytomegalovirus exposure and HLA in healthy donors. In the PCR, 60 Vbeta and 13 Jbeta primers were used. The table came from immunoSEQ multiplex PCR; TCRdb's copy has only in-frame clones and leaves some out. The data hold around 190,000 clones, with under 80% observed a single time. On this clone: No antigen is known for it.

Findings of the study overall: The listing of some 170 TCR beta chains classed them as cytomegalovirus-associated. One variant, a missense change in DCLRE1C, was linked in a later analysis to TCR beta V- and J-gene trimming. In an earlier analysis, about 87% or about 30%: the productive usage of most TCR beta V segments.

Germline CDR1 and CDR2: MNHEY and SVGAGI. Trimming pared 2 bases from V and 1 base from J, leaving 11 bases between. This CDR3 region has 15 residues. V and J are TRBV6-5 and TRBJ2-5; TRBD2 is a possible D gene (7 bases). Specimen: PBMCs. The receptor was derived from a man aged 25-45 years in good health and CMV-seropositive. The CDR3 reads CASSYTGGPQETQYF. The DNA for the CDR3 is TGTGCCAGCAGTTACACGGGGGGCCCCCAAGAGACCCAGTACTTC.